The rows below give T cell receptor beta chains drawn from one sample of a study of T-cell memory formation after mild COVID-19. TCRdb re-called the 5' RACE reads through MiXCR, storing one row per CDR3 protein. Here the sample spans 580,000 or so distinct CDR3 sequences, 15% to 20% being singletons. The sample comprised PBMCs or a T cell subset sorted from them (not recorded which). The receptors originated from an adult woman who had mild COVID-19 (a few samples of this study predate the infection). Cell type and time point are not known. The CDR3 runs from the conserved cysteine through the conserved F or W. D genes are given only for firm matches. Not all rows give a size; the values are once, few, many and, for expanded clones, a class.

-,TRBV7-2,-,TRBJ2-1,TGTGCCAGCACCGCGTGGGGCGATGAGCAGTTCTTC,CASTAWGDEQFF
-,TRBV7-2,many,TRBJ2-5,TGTGCCAGCAGCGCCGGCGGATGGGGAAGGCAAGAGACCCAGTACTTC,CASSAGGWGRQETQYF
-,TRBV19,-,TRBJ1-2,TGTGCCAGTAGAGCAGGTGACTATGGCTACACCTTC,CASRAGDYGYTF
-,TRBV6-6,few,TRBJ1-1,TGTGCCAGCAGTTACTCACTAGGCTCCACTGAAGCTTTCTTT,CASSYSLGSTEAFF
TRBD2,TRBV7-6,few,TRBJ2-1,TGTGCCAGCAGTCCGAGAATAGCGGGAGCCTTCGGTTTCAATGAGCAGTTCTTC,CASSPRIAGAFGFNEQFF
TRBD2,TRBV7-3,few,TRBJ2-1,TGTGCCAGCAGCTCCGGGACTAGCGGGAGGCCACGAAATGAGCAGTTCTTC,CASSSGTSGRPRNEQFF
-,TRBV7-9,-,TRBJ2-3,TGTGCCAGCAGCTCGCCGCAGCTCACAGATACGCAGTATTTT,CASSSPQLTDTQYF
TRBD2,TRBV7-9,-,TRBJ2-1,TGTGCCAGCAGCTTATCGAAAGCGGGAGGGATAGACAATGAGCAGTTCTTC,CASSLSKAGGIDNEQFF
-,TRBV10-3,-,TRBJ2-7,TGTGCCACCGCGGACAGTGATGCCTACGAGCAGTACTTC,CATADSDAYEQYF
TRBD2,TRBV10-3,-,TRBJ2-7,TGTGCCATCAGTGCTTACGGACTAGCAGGATCTTACGAGCAGTACTTC,CAISAYGLAGSYEQYF
-,TRBV21-1,once,TRBJ1-1,TGTGCCAGCACCAAAACGGGAACAGGGGGAATGAACACTGAAGCTTTCTTT,CASTKTGTGGMNTEAFF
TRBD1,TRBV12-3/TRBV12-4,few,TRBJ1-2,TGTGCCAGCAGTTCAGGACAGGGAGTAAACTATGGCTACACCTTC,CASSSGQGVNYGYTF
TRBD1,TRBV12-3/TRBV12-4,many,TRBJ1-4,TGTGCCAGCAGTCAGGGGGTAAAAGAAAAACTGTTTTTT,CASSQGVKEKLFF
TRBD2,TRBV4-1,-,TRBJ2-3,TGCGCCAGCAGCCAAGGACCCGACGGGGCGGGAGCGAACACAGATACGCAGTATTTT,CASSQGPDGAGANTDTQYF
TRBD1,TRBV4-2,-,TRBJ2-7,TGTGCCAGCAGCCAAGAAGAGGCAGGGGGCTTCGACGAGCAGTACTTC,CASSQEEAGGFDEQYF
TRBD2,TRBV5-4,-,TRBJ2-3,TGTGCCAGCAGCGCCGTTATAGCGGGAGTGGCAGATACGCAGTATTTT,CASSAVIAGVADTQYF
TRBD2,TRBV6-5,-,TRBJ2-5,TGTGCCAGCAGTTACGGTAGCGGGAGGGGAGAGACCCAGTACTTC,CASSYGSGRGETQYF
TRBD2,TRBV20-1,few,TRBJ2-1,TGCAGTGCTAGAGTCCCTCCGGGACTAGCGGGGGATAGCTCCTACAATGAGCAGTTCTTC,CSARVPPGLAGDSSYNEQFF
-,TRBV10-3,-,TRBJ2-1,TGTGCCATCAGCACTACCGGGAAACCCTACAATGAGCAGTTCTTC,CAISTTGKPYNEQFF
TRBD2,TRBV11-2,few,TRBJ2-7,TGTGCCAGCAGCTTAGTCCCTCAGCGGGAGATCTACGAGCAGTACTTC,CASSLVPQREIYEQYF
-,TRBV13,-,TRBJ1-4,TGTGCCAGCAGCCCACGGGGATCGGGTGTTGAAAAACTGTTTTTT,CASSPRGSGVEKLFF
-,TRBV12-3/TRBV12-4,few,TRBJ2-7,TGTGCCAGCAGTTTAACGGCAGGGGGAGGCTACGAGCAGTACTTC,CASSLTAGGGYEQYF
TRBD1,TRBV29-1,-,TRBJ1-1,TGCAGCGTTGAAGAGACAGGGTGGGACACTGAAGCTTTCTTT,CSVEETGWDTEAFF
TRBD1,TRBV12-3/TRBV12-4,few,TRBJ2-1,TGTGCCACCCTAAGGACAGGGGAGTACAATGAGCAGTTCTTC,CATLRTGEYNEQFF
-,TRBV6-1,few,TRBJ2-5,TGTGCCAGCAGTGGCGGGACAGTCCAAGAGACCCAGTACTTC,CASSGGTVQETQYF
-,TRBV9,-,TRBJ2-1,TGTGCCAGCAGCGTAGGGAAGGGTGAGCAGTTCTTC,CASSVGKGEQFF
-,TRBV7-9,few,TRBJ1-2,TGTGCCAGCAGCACAACTTGGATTCGGGGTTCCAACTATGGCTACACCTTC,CASSTTWIRGSNYGYTF
-,TRBV20-1,-,TRBJ1-1,TGCAGTGCTAGAGATAGGTGGGAGGGAACGACTGAAGCTTTCTTT,CSARDRWEGTTEAFF
TRBD1,TRBV20-1,few,TRBJ1-5,TGCAGTGCTACCGGGACAGGAGATCAGCCCCAGCATTTT,CSATGTGDQPQHF
-,TRBV5-1,-,TRBJ1-1,TGCGCCAGTAGCTTGGAAGTCGGACAGATTAACACTGAAGCTTTCTTT,CASSLEVGQINTEAFF
TRBD2,TRBV13,few,TRBJ2-7,TGTGCCAGCAGCTCGCCCTCGCTAGCGGGAGGCTGGGAGCAGTACTTC,CASSSPSLAGGWEQYF
-,TRBV5-5,few,TRBJ1-2,TGTGCCAGCAGCCTCGGGATCCTTGGAGGCTACACCTTC,CASSLGILGGYTF
TRBD1,TRBV9,-,TRBJ2-6,TGTGCCAGCAACCAACAGACAGGGCCCGGGGCCAACGTCCTGACTTTC,CASNQQTGPGANVLTF
-,TRBV4-2,many,TRBJ2-3,TGTGCCAGCAGCCAGCGGAAGGGGGGGGCAGATACGCAGTATTTT,CASSQRKGGADTQYF
-,TRBV5-5,many,TRBJ2-5,TGTGCCAGCAGCTTGGGGGCAGGGTACGAGACCCAGTACTTC,CASSLGAGYETQYF
-,TRBV5-4,few,TRBJ2-7,TGTGCCAGCAGCTTCCCAGGGTCGTCGCCCTACGAGCAGTACTTC,CASSFPGSSPYEQYF
-,TRBV15,few,TRBJ2-4,TGTGCCACCGCGCCTAGGGGAGTTGGCATTCAGTACTTC,CATAPRGVGIQYF
-,TRBV12-3/TRBV12-4,once,TRBJ1-5,TGTGCCAGCAGTTTTCTCGGGGCATGGAATAGCAATCAGCCCCAGCATTTT,CASSFLGAWNSNQPQHF
-,TRBV5-1,few,TRBJ1-2,TGCGCCAGCAGCCACGGGGACGTCGCTAACTATGGCTACACCTTC,CASSHGDVANYGYTF
-,TRBV7-6,few,TRBJ2-2,TGTGCCAGCAGCTTAGCGCTAGGGGAGCTGTTTTTT,CASSLALGELFF
TRBD1,TRBV7-9,-,TRBJ1-1,TGTGCCAGCAGCTTCATGGGACAGGGACCTTCCGCTTTCTTT,CASSFMGQGPSAFF
TRBD1,TRBV27,-,TRBJ2-2,TGTGCCAGCAGGACAGGGCCGAGCACCGGGGAGCTGTTTTTT,CASRTGPSTGELFF
TRBD2,TRBV7-2,-,TRBJ2-7,TGTGCCAGCAGCTTAGATAGCGGGATCTACGAGCAGTACTTC,CASSLDSGIYEQYF
-,TRBV4-1,-,TRBJ2-2,TGCGCCAGCAGCCCACAAAGGACACCAAACACCGGGGAGCTGTTTTTT,CASSPQRTPNTGELFF
TRBD2,TRBV10-3,few,TRBJ2-1,TGTGCCATCAGTGAGGGACGGGAGGGCCGGAATGAGCAGTTCTTC,CAISEGREGRNEQFF
TRBD2,TRBV7-2,many,TRBJ2-3,TGTGCCAGCAGCGACTGGACTAGCGGAACTAGGGAGTATTTT,CASSDWTSGTREYF
-,TRBV7-9,-,TRBJ2-1,TGTGCCAGCAGCCCTGACGGTGACCTAGCCTACAATGAGCAGTTCTTC,CASSPDGDLAYNEQFF
TRBD1,TRBV5-1,few,TRBJ2-7,TGCGCCAGCAGCTCACCGGGACAGAAATTTTACGAGCAGTACTTC,CASSSPGQKFYEQYF
TRBD2,TRBV7-2,few,TRBJ2-7,TGTGCCAGCAGCTCGGCCGGGACTAGCGGGAGGGCCAGAGAGCAGTACTTC,CASSSAGTSGRAREQYF
-,TRBV4-1,few,TRBJ1-6,TGCGCCAGCAGCCAAGGGCAGCATAATTCACCCCTCCACTTT,CASSQGQHNSPLHF
-,TRBV15,few,TRBJ2-1,TGTGCCACCAGCAGAGATAGTGCCGGGCGAGAGCAGTTCTTC,CATSRDSAGREQFF
-,TRBV5-1,many,TRBJ2-5,TGCGCCAGCAGCTACTCGATCCAAGAGACCCAGTACTTC,CASSYSIQETQYF
-,TRBV11-2,-,TRBJ2-3,TGTGCCAGCAGCTTATTACCAAATGTTGTGCCAGATACGCAGTATTTT,CASSLLPNVVPDTQYF
-,TRBV2,-,TRBJ2-7,TGTGCCAGCATGCGGGGACTTCGCGCCTCCGAGCAGTACTTC,CASMRGLRASEQYF
-,TRBV20-1,many,TRBJ2-7,TGCAGTGCTAGATATCCGGGGGGCGGGAGCTCCTACGAGCAGTACTTC,CSARYPGGGSSYEQYF
TRBD1,TRBV7-9,many,TRBJ1-2,TGTGCCAGCAGCTTATGGGACAGGGAATCAAGCTATGGCTACACCTTC,CASSLWDRESSYGYTF
TRBD1,TRBV6-5,-,TRBJ1-5,TGTGCCACCCGGGACAGACCCAATCAGCCCCAGCATTTT,CATRDRPNQPQHF